The 23 T cell receptor beta chains in this list originate from one sample, sequenced in a study of shared T cell receptors in the human thymus. Only in-frame clones appear in the TCRdb table, and some are missing; sequencing was by immunoSEQ multiplex PCR. The sample holds 700,000 or so clones, approximately 83% seen once. The sample was also reused in another study, on human thymus T cells.

Sequenced material: thymocytes. The origin of the receptors is a girl younger than two with a congenital heart defect.

V gene TRBV5-6 combines with J gene TRBJ1-1, with 9 bases matching TRBD1. The V gene's germline CDR1 is SGHDT and CDR2 YYEEEE. The CDR3 spans 17 residues. V was clipped by 0 bases and J by 1 base; unmatched bases: 7. CDR3 nucleotides: TGTGCCAGCAGCTTGGGGGGGACAGGGTCCCCGAACACTGAAGCTTTCTTT. It encodes CASSLGGTGSPNTEAFF.

Worth noting for this clone: The same CDR3 arises from other DNA sequences in this sample as well. V and J are TRBV9 and TRBJ2-2; 7 nucleotides match TRBD1. V dropped 4 bases and J dropped 3; count of bases not matched to a gene: 9. Germline loops: CDR1 SGDLS, CDR2 YYNGEE. The CDR3 contains 16 residues. The CDR3 DNA reads as TGTGCCAGCAGCAAACAGGGGCACTCAGACACCGGGGAGCTGTTTTTT. The encoded protein is CASSKQGHSDTGELFF.

The chain couples TRBV29-1 to TRBJ1-1, with 8 bases matching TRBD1. The V and J ends lost 4 bases and 3 bases, in that order; junction bases with no gene match: 13. The CDR3 is 16 residues long. In germline, CDR1 is SQVTM, CDR2 ANQGSEA. CDR3 region: CSVVGRGRKEYTEAFF. The CDR3 DNA reads as TGCAGCGTTGTGGGCAGGGGGCGAAAGGAGTACACTGAAGCTTTCTTT.

Here the CDR3 DNA reads TGTGCCAGCAGTGTTCGCAGGGCTTCGGTCTACGAGCAGTACTTC. Translation: CASSVRRASVYEQYF. The genes are TRBV6-4 and TRBJ2-7, with D tentatively TRBD1 (5 bases). V dropped 4 bases and J dropped 3 bases, with 16 bases sitting between them. CDR1 MRHNA and CDR2 SNTAGT come from the germline V gene. The CDR3 covers 15 residues.

The chain has TRBV7-9 and TRBJ1-1, with 11 bases that match TRBD1. The germline V gene has CDR1 SEHNR and CDR2 FQNEAQ (reference sequence). The CDR3 totals 17 residues. V lost 5 bases to trimming and J lost 4 bases; unmatched junction nucleotides: 12. CDR3 sequence reads: CASSPKTGTGGGTEAFF. The CDR3 coding sequence is TGTGCCAGCAGCCCAAAAACCGGGACAGGGGGTGGCACTGAAGCTTTCTTT.

This chain uses TRBV28 with TRBJ1-5, with D unresolved. Germline CDR1 reads MDHEN; CDR2 reads SYDVKM. This CDR3 is 16 amino acids long. Deletions cut 2 bases from V and 2 bases from J, with 13 bases between. CDR3 sequence: CASSLSSPSGNQPQHF. CDR3 nucleotides: TGTGCCAGCAGTTTAAGCTCCCCTTCGGGCAATCAGCCCCAGCATTTT.

The DNA of the CDR3 is TGTGCCAGCAGTGACCAGGGAAACCCTAACTATGGCTACACCTTC. It yields the protein CASSDQGNPNYGYTF. The chain has TRBV6-4 and TRBJ1-2; possibly TRBD1 for D (5 bases). The CDR3 extends over 15 amino acids. Germline V lookup: CDR1 MRHNA, CDR2 SNTAGT. Trimming took 2 bases from V and 0 from J, leaving 10 bases between them.

The CDR3 nucleotides read TGTGCCAGCAGAGTAGCGTCCTCCTACGAGCAGTACTTC. Protein sequence: CASRVASSYEQYF. This chain uses TRBV6-1 with TRBJ2-7; D possibly corresponds to TRBD2 (5 bases). Trimming removed 6 bases at V and 0 bases at J, with 9 bases between. The CDR3 sequence is 13 residues long. The germline CDR1 and CDR2 sequences are MNHNS and SASEGT.

This chain joins TRBV7-2 and TRBJ1-3; a weak D match, TRBD1 (6 bases). The CDR3 is 16 amino acids. The V gene lost 5 bases and the J gene lost 0 bases, with 14 bases spanning the gap. Germline CDR1 reads SGHTA; CDR2 reads FQGNSA. DNA for the CDR3: TGTGCCAGCAGCCTCTTGGACAGAAGCTCTGGAAACACCATATATTTT. Protein: CASSLLDRSSGNTIYF. The whole variable domain, filled in from reference TRBV7-2 and TRBJ1-3, reads GAGVSQSPSNKVTEKGKDVELRCDPISGHTALYWYRQSLGQGLEFLIYFQGNSAPDKSGLPSDRFSAERTGGSVSTLTIQRTQQEDSAVYLCASSLLDRSSGNTIYFGEGSWLTVV.

The gene calls are TRBV5-4 and TRBJ1-2; no definite D call. Deletions cut 2 bases from V and 3 bases from J, with 8 bases between. The CDR3 contains 13 residues. Germline CDR1 reads SGHNT; CDR2 reads YYREEE (reference sequence). The CDR3 DNA follows: TGTGCCAGCAGCTTAGACGGAGACTATGGCTACACCTTC. It specifies CASSLDGDYGYTF.

The rearrangement joins TRBV5-4 to TRBJ1-4, with D possibly TRBD1 on 5 matching bases. Germline V lookup: CDR1 SGHNT, CDR2 YYREEE (reference sequence). The V and J ends lost 4 bases and 8 bases respectively, with 12 bases between them. The CDR3 consists of 13 residues. CDR3 in amino acids: CASSPRRGEKLFF. DNA for the CDR3: TGTGCCAGCAGCCCCAGGAGGGGAGAAAAACTGTTTTTT.

J is TRBJ1-4 and V is TRBV27; 9 bases agree with TRBD1. V shed 8 bases and J 6 bases; nucleotides not matched to a gene: 10. The germline CDR1 and CDR2 sequences are MNHEY and SMNVEV (reference sequence). This CDR3 contains 15 residues. The CDR3 region has the DNA TGTGCCAGCTCGCGACAGGGGGATTGGGATGAAAAACTGTTTTTT. Encoded protein: CASSRQGDWDEKLFF.

The V gene is TRBV10-2, the J gene TRBJ2-7, with D unclear. Germline V gives CDR1 WSHSY, CDR2 SAAADI. The V and J ends lost 0 bases and 4 bases respectively, with 19 bases between them. This CDR3 contains 17 residues. The CDR3 spells CASSESSETFRPYEQYF. The CDR3 DNA sequence: TGCGCCAGCAGTGAGTCCTCAGAGACATTTAGGCCTTACGAGCAGTACTTC.

The chain combines TRBV11-2 with TRBJ2-1; TRBD2 aligns across 10 bases. The CDR3 length is 16 residues. Trimming cost V 3 bases and J 3 bases; bases outside gene matches: 5. CDR1 is SGHAT, CDR2 FQNNGV, per germline. In nucleotides, the CDR3 is TGTGCCAGCAGCTTTATTAGCGGGGGGCTCTACAATGAGCAGTTCTTC. Its protein is CASSFISGGLYNEQFF.

V is TRBV5-6 and J is TRBJ1-2; TRBD1 matches at 7 bases. With 1 base clipped from V and 0 bases from J, the junction kept 3 bases outside the gene matches. In germline, CDR1 is SGHDT, CDR2 YYEEEE. The CDR3 runs to 15 residues. The CDR3: CASSLPDRANYGYTF. In nucleotides, the CDR3 is TGTGCCAGCAGCTTGCCCGACAGGGCTAACTATGGCTACACCTTC.

The J gene is TRBJ2-5, the V gene TRBV19; a weak D match, TRBD1 (5 bases). The germline V gene has CDR1 LNHDA and CDR2 SQIVND (reference sequence). The length of the CDR3 is 13 residues. V was pared by 7 bases and J by 2 bases, with 11 bases between. This chain's CDR3 is CASTPGSQETQYF. DNA for the CDR3: TGTGCCAGTACTCCAGGGTCGCAAGAGACCCAGTACTTC. The full variable domain, rest sourced from reference TRBV19 and TRBJ2-5, is DGGITQSPKYLFRKEGQNVTLSCEQNLNHDAMYWYRQDPGQGLRLIYYSQIVNDFQKGDIAEGYSVSREKKESFPLTVTSAQKNPTAFYLCASTPGSQETQYFGPGTRLLVL.

This clone was counted a few times. The chain combines TRBV29-1 with TRBJ1-1; a weak D match, TRBD1 (6 bases). CDR3 size: 15 residues. Germline values: CDR1 SQVTM, CDR2 ANQGSEA. V was cut by 7 bases and J by 7 bases, with 25 bases left in between. The DNA of the CDR3 is TGCAGCGCCTCAGGGGCCTGGGGTGCCGGCCGTGAAGCTTTCTTT. Encoded protein: CSASGAWGAGREAFF.

The rearrangement uses TRBV19 and TRBJ1-1; TRBD1 is a possible D gene (5 bases). Trimming removed 6 bases from V and 2 bases from J, with 13 bases in between. This CDR3 spans 14 amino acids. CDR1 LNHDA and CDR2 SQIVND come from the germline V gene (reference sequence). In DNA, the CDR3 is TGTGCCAGTAGCTTGACAGTGGCCAACACTGAAGCTTTCTTT. Encoded protein: CASSLTVANTEAFF.

Worth noting for this clone: Within the sample, other DNA sequences also encode this same CDR3. The chain combines TRBV7-2 with TRBJ2-7; 8 nucleotides line up with TRBD2. V lost 3 bases and J lost 2; bases outside the gene matches: 0. The CDR3 loop spans 13 amino acids. The V gene's germline CDR1 is SGHTA and CDR2 FQGNSA. The CDR3 region is CASSFGGAYEQYF. CDR3 bases: TGTGCCAGCAGCTTCGGGGGGGCCTACGAGCAGTACTTC.

As regards this clone: Different DNA sequences within this sample yield the same CDR3. V and J are TRBV7-6 and TRBJ1-2, with a weak D call TRBD1 (5 bases). The V and J ends lost 3 bases and 6 bases respectively, with 8 bases between them. Germline values: CDR1 SGHVS, CDR2 FNYEAQ. The CDR3 runs 12 residues. The CDR3 DNA reads TGTGCCAGCAGCTTTTGGGGGGATGGCTACACCTTC. It specifies CASSFWGDGYTF.

This clone was found a few times. This sample also contains other DNA sequences that code for the same CDR3. The chain carries TRBV6-1 and TRBJ1-6; no definite D call. Trimming shortened V by 1 base and J by 0 bases, and 19 bases separated the two germline ends. The CDR3 is made up of 20 amino acids. Germline values: CDR1 MNHNS, CDR2 SASEGT. The CDR3 sequence is CASSEGQSPSGSSYNSPLHF. The CDR3, as DNA: TGTGCCAGCAGTGAAGGCCAGAGCCCCTCGGGGAGCTCCTATAATTCACCCCTCCACTTT.

This clone turned up a few times. The chain joins TRBV30 to TRBJ2-3; tentatively, D is TRBD1 (6 bases). The CDR3 runs 15 residues. The V end was cut by 5 bases, the J end by 5 bases, with 20 bases between. CDR1 and CDR2 (germline): GTSNPN, SVGIG (reference sequence). The CDR3 nucleotides read TGTGCCTGGCACCACAGGGACCCACTACTAGATACGCAGTATTTT. It specifies CAWHHRDPLLDTQYF.

This clone turned up a few times. The J gene is TRBJ2-7, the V gene TRBV30; 10 bases map to TRBD1. The CDR3 extends over 12 amino acids. With 5 bases clipped from V and 2 bases from J, the junction kept 0 bases outside the gene matches. The germline CDR1 and CDR2 sequences are GTSNPN and SVGIG (reference sequence). CDR3 region: CAWGQGAYEQYF. Written as DNA, the CDR3 is TGTGCCTGGGGACAGGGGGCCTACGAGCAGTACTTC.